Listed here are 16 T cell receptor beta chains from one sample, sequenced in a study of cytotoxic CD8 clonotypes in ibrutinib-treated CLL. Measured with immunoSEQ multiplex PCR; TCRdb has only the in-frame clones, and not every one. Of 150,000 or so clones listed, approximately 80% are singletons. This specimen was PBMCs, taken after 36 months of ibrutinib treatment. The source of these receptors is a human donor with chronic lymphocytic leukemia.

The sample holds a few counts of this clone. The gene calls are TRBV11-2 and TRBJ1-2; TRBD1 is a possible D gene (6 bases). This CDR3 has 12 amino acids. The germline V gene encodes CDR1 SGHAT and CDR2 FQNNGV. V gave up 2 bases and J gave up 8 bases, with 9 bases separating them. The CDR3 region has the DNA TGTGCCAGCAGCTTACTTGGGGGCGGCTACACCTTC. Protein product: CASSLLGGGYTF.

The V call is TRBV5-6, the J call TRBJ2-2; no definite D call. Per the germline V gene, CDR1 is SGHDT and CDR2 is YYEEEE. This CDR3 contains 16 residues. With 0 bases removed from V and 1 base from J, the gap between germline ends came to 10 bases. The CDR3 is CASSLELTKNTGELFF. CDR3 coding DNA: TGTGCCAGCAGCTTGGAGTTAACGAAGAACACCGGGGAGCTGTTTTTT.

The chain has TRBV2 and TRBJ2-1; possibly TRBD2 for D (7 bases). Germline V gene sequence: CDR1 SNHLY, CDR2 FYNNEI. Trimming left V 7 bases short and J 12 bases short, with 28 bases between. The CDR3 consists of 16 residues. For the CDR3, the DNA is TGTGCCAGCACCCCCGCGGGGGCTATAACGAATGATGGGCAGTTCTTC. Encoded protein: CASTPAGAITNDGQFF.

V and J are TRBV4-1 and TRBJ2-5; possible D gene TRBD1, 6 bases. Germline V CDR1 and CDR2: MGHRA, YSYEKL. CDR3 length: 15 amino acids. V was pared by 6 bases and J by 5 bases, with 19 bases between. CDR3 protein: CASRPHLGARETQYF. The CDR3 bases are TGCGCCAGCAGACCACACCTGGGGGCGCGGGAGACCCAGTACTTC.

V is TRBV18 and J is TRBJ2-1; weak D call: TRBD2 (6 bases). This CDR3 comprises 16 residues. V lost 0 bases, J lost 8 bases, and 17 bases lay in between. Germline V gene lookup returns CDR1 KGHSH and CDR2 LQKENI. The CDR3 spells CASSPPLASVLDEQFF. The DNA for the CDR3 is TGTGCCAGCTCACCACCCCTGGCTAGCGTTCTCGATGAGCAGTTCTTC.

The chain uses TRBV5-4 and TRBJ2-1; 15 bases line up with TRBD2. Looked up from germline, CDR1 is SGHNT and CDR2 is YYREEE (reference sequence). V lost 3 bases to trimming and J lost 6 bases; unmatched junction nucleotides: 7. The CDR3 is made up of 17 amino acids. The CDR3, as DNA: TGTGCCAGCAGCTACGGACTAGCGGGGGGGCCGGTCAATGAGCAGTTCTTC. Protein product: CASSYGLAGGPVNEQFF.

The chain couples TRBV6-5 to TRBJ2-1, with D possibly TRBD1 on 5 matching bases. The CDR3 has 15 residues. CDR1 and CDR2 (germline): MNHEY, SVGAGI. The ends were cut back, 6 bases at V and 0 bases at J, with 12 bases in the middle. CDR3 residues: CASRQAINSYNEQFF. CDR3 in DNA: TGTGCCAGCAGACAGGCTATAAACTCCTACAATGAGCAGTTCTTC.

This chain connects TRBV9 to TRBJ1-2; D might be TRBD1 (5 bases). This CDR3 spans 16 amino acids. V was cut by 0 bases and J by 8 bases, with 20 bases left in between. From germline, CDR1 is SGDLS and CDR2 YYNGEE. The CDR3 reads CASSVADGAVSRGYTF. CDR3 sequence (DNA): TGTGCCAGCAGCGTAGCTGACGGGGCAGTTTCTAGAGGCTACACCTTC.

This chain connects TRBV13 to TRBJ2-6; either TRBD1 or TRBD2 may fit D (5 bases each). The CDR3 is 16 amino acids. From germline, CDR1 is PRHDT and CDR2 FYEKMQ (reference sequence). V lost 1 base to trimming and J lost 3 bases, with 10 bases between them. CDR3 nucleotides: TGTGCCAGCAGCTTAGTTTCAGGGAGTGGGGCCAACGTCCTGACTTTC. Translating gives CASSLVSGSGANVLTF. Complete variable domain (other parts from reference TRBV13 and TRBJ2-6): AAGVIQSPRHLIKEKRETATLKCYPIPRHDTVYWYQQGPGQDPQFLISFYEKMQSDKGSIPDRFSAQQFSDYHSELNMSSLELGDSALYFCASSLVSGSGANVLTFGAGSRLTVL.

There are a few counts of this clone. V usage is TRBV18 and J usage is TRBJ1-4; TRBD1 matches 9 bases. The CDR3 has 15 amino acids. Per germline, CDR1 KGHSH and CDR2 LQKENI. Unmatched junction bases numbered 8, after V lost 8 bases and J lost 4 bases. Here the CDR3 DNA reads TGTGCCAGCCAACAGGGGGCGAACATTAATGAAAAACTGTTTTTT. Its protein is CASQQGANINEKLFF.

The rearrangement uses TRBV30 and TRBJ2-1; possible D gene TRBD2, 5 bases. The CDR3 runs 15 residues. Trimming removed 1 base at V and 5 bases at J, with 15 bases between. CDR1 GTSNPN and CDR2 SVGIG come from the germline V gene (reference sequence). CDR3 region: CAWSGRERSHNEQFF. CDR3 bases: TGTGCCTGGAGTGGCCGGGAAAGATCCCACAATGAGCAGTTCTTC.

The CDR3 region has the DNA TGTGCCAGCAGCAAAAGCCGACAGGGGCGCGGAGAAAAACTGTTTTTT. Translating it yields CASSKSRQGRGEKLFF. The chain combines TRBV7-2 with TRBJ1-4, with 8 bases lining up with TRBD1. The CDR3 consists of 16 residues. The V gene's germline CDR1 is SGHTA and CDR2 FQGNSA. V shed 5 bases and J 8 bases; nucleotides not matched to a gene: 13.

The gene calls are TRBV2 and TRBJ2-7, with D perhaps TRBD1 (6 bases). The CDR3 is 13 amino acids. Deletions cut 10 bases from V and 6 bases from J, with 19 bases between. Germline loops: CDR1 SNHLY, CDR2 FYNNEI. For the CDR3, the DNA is TGTGCCACCTCGGGCCAGGGGAACCCCGAGCAGTACTTC. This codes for CATSGQGNPEQYF.

This CDR3 is CASRPGLANNEQFF. Here the CDR3 DNA reads TGTGCCAGCAGACCGGGACTAGCGAACAATGAGCAGTTCTTC. The V and J genes are TRBV6-1 and TRBJ2-1; the match to TRBD2 covers 10 bases. Germline V gene data show CDR1 as MNHNS and CDR2 as SASEGT. The ends lost 6 bases at V and 5 bases at J; junction bases unmatched: 4. The CDR3 contains 14 residues.

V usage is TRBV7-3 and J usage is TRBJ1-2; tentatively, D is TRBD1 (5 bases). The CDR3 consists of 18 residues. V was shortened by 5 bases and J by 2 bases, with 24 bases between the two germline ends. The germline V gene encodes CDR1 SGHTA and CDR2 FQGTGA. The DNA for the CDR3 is TGTGCCAGCAGCCCAAGTCTGGGACCTCACTCAAAAAACTATGGCTACACCTTC. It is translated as CASSPSLGPHSKNYGYTF.

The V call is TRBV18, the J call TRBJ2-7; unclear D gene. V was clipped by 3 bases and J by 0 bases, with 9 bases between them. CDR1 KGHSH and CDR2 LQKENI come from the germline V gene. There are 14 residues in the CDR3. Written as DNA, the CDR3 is TGTGCCAGCTCACCGGCAGTATTCTCCTACGAGCAGTACTTC. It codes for CASSPAVFSYEQYF.